One and the same sample provided the 17 T cell receptor beta chains below, sequenced in a study of long-term antiretroviral therapy in people with HIV. Runs used v3.0 of the immunoSEQ assay and were done at survey level. TCRdb keeps only in-frame clones here, not all; method: immunoSEQ multiplex PCR. The sample records about 25,000 clones, 70% to 90% being singletons. The material was unsorted PBMCs, obtained 1.9 years after starting antiretroviral therapy. Every receptor here comes from a woman between 25 and 40 years old with HIV.

The chain links TRBV7-2 to TRBJ2-3; TRBD2 might be the D (6 bases). Germline-derived CDR1 and CDR2 are SGHTA and FQGNSA. The CDR3 contains 15 residues. V dropped 5 bases and J dropped 2 bases, with 14 bases sitting between them. The CDR3 DNA is TGTGCCAGCAGCCTCTCGGGCGGGGACACAGATACGCAGTATTTT. This translates into CASSLSGGDTDTQYF.

This chain uses TRBV14 with TRBJ1-2; maybe TRBD1 (5 bases). CDR1 and CDR2 from the germline V gene are SGHDN and FVKESK. This CDR3 comprises 15 residues. The V and J ends lost 0 bases and 2 bases respectively, with 10 bases between them. This CDR3 is CASSQDHGGNYGYTF. In nucleotides, the CDR3 is TGTGCCAGCAGCCAAGATCACGGGGGAAACTATGGCTACACCTTC.

This rearrangement joins TRBV9 to TRBJ1-3; 7 bases fit TRBD1. The CDR3 consists of 15 residues. Germline loops: CDR1 SGDLS, CDR2 YYNGEE. Germline trimming cut 0 bases from V and 8 bases from J; bases unmatched to any gene: 8. The chain's CDR3 is CASSVAGTESDTIYF. Written as DNA, the CDR3 is TGTGCCAGCAGCGTAGCTGGGACAGAGAGTGACACCATATATTTT.

The genes are TRBV6-1 and TRBJ1-1, with TRBD1 as a possible D gene (6 bases). Germline assignment: CDR1 MNHNS and CDR2 SASEGT. The CDR3 is 14 amino acids. Between the trimmed V and J ends, which lost 5 bases and 1 base, there was a span of 11 bases. CDR3 sequence (DNA): TGTGCCAGCAGTTTCACAGGGCAGAACACTGAAGCTTTCTTT. Translation gives CASSFTGQNTEAFF.

The J gene is TRBJ2-5, the V gene TRBV5-8, with D tentatively TRBD2 (5 bases). This CDR3 has 17 residues. Trimming took off 1 base at V and 3 bases at J, with 19 bases between the two ends. Germline V lookup: CDR1 SGHTS, CDR2 YDEGEE. The CDR3 here is CASSLSWRTDQKETQYF. The CDR3, as DNA: TGTGCCAGCAGCTTGTCCTGGAGGACCGACCAGAAAGAGACCCAGTACTTC.

The rearrangement joins TRBV27 to TRBJ1-1, with D maybe TRBD1 (6 bases). The germline gives CDR1 MNHEY, CDR2 SMNVEV (reference sequence). Trimming stripped 3 bases from V and 4 bases from J, with 12 bases between. The CDR3 is 14 residues long. The CDR3 sequence is CASSLTGIFTEAFF. CDR3 in DNA: TGTGCCAGCAGTTTGACAGGAATATTCACTGAAGCTTTCTTT.

The genes are TRBV25-1 and TRBJ1-2; 7 nucleotides align to TRBD1. Germline loops: CDR1 MGHDK, CDR2 SYGVNS. Trimming took 2 bases from V and 6 from J; bases not matched to a gene: 6. This CDR3 has 14 residues. The CDR3 nucleotides are TGTGCCAGCAGTGAACCCGGGACAGTCGATGGCTACACCTTC. Its protein product is CASSEPGTVDGYTF.

The chain carries TRBV9 and TRBJ2-3; the D is unclear. The CDR3 has 13 amino acids. V was shortened by 0 bases and J by 3 bases, with 5 bases between the two germline ends. Germline CDR1 is SGDLS and CDR2 is YYNGEE. The CDR3 sequence: CASSVEGTDTQYF. CDR3 in DNA: TGTGCCAGCAGCGTAGAGGGAACAGATACGCAGTATTTT.

The table lists this clone with a few counts. The chain couples TRBV6-5 to TRBJ1-6; D ambiguous. Germline V CDR1 and CDR2: MNHEY, SVGAGI. The CDR3 consists of 14 residues. The germline V and J ends were trimmed by 7 bases and 0 bases, with 7 bases remaining between them. This CDR3 reads CASTVNSYNSPLHF. In DNA form, the CDR3 reads TGTGCCAGCACAGTAAACTCCTATAATTCACCCCTCCACTTT.

The rearrangement uses TRBV19 and TRBJ2-2, with TRBD1 matching 9 bases. The J segment lost 5 bases and the V segment lost 6 bases, leaving 1 base of the junction unmatched. The CDR3 is made up of 13 amino acids. Germline V CDR1 and CDR2: LNHDA, SQIVND (reference sequence). The CDR3 sequence is CASSGQGTGELFF. CDR3 DNA sequence: TGTGCCAGTAGCGGACAGGGGACCGGGGAGCTGTTTTTT. Variable domain in full (rest from reference TRBV19 and TRBJ2-2): DGGITQSPKYLFRKEGQNVTLSCEQNLNHDAMYWYRQDPGQGLRLIYYSQIVNDFQKGDIAEGYSVSREKKESFPLTVTSAQKNPTAFYLCASSGQGTGELFFGEGSRLTVL.

This sequence joins TRBV10-2 and TRBJ2-2, with 7 bases identical to TRBD2. This CDR3 region has 13 residues. In germline, CDR1 is WSHSY, CDR2 SAAADI. Germline trimming cut 7 bases from V and 2 bases from J; bases unmatched to any gene: 1. Here the CDR3 DNA reads TGCGCCAGCACTAGCGGAAACACCGGGGAGCTGTTTTTT. It translates to CASTSGNTGELFF.

The chain combines TRBV6-1 with TRBJ2-2; no firm D call. Germline V gene lookup returns CDR1 MNHNS and CDR2 SASEGT. Trimming removed 5 bases at V and 2 bases at J, with 9 bases between. This CDR3 has 14 residues. The DNA of the CDR3 is TGTGCCAGCAGTCCCCAGCTCAACACCGGGGAGCTGTTTTTT. Translating it yields CASSPQLNTGELFF.

This clone turned up a few times. The chain uses TRBV30 and TRBJ1-1; possible D gene TRBD1, 6 bases. CDR1 and CDR2 (germline): GTSNPN, SVGIG (reference sequence). CDR3 length equals 15 residues. Trimming removed 4 bases from V and 0 bases from J, with 15 bases in between. CDR3 in amino acids: CAWNGDNSMNTEAFF. The CDR3 nucleotides are TGTGCCTGGAATGGGGACAACTCCATGAACACTGAAGCTTTCTTT. Drawing the rest from reference TRBV30 and TRBJ1-1, the complete variable domain is SQTIHQWPATLVQPVGSPLSLECTVEGTSNPNLYWYRQAAGRGLQLLFYSVGIGQISSEVPQNLSASRPQDRQFILSSKKLLLSDSGFYLCAWNGDNSMNTEAFFGQGTRLTVV.

In DNA form, the CDR3 reads TGTGCCAGCAGTCCGACAGTGAACGGTGAAGCTTTCTTT. Its protein product is CASSPTVNGEAFF. V usage is TRBV9 and J usage is TRBJ1-1, with D tentatively TRBD1 (5 bases). The germline gives CDR1 SGDLS, CDR2 YYNGEE. There are 13 residues in the CDR3. Trimming took off 5 bases at V and 7 bases at J, with 15 bases between the two ends.

This chain joins TRBV25-1 and TRBJ1-2, with a possible D match to TRBD1 (6 bases). This CDR3 has 16 amino acids. Germline V gene lookup returns CDR1 MGHDK and CDR2 SYGVNS. V dropped 1 base and J dropped 4 bases, with 16 bases sitting between them. The CDR3, as DNA: TGTGCCAGCAGTGAATTTAATATAGGGGACACCTATGGCTACACCTTC. Translation gives CASSEFNIGDTYGYTF.

The chain couples TRBV10-3 to TRBJ2-1, with D perhaps being TRBD1 or TRBD2 (7 bases each). The CDR3 is 14 amino acids. V was trimmed by 5 bases and J by 7 bases, leaving 15 bases between them. The V gene's germline CDR1 is ENHRY and CDR2 SYGVKD. CDR3 in DNA: TGTGCCATCAGTAATCCAGGGGGGGTGAATGAGCAGTTCTTC. Protein sequence: CAISNPGGVNEQFF.

This CDR3 is CSVDKGGANGYTF. In DNA, the CDR3 is TGCAGCGTTGATAAAGGGGGCGCGAATGGCTACACCTTC. The chain recombines TRBV29-1 with TRBJ1-2; 7 positions agree with TRBD1. The germline V gene encodes CDR1 SQVTM and CDR2 ANQGSEA. V was pared by 3 bases and J by 6 bases, with 7 bases of the junction left unmatched. This CDR3 comprises 13 residues.